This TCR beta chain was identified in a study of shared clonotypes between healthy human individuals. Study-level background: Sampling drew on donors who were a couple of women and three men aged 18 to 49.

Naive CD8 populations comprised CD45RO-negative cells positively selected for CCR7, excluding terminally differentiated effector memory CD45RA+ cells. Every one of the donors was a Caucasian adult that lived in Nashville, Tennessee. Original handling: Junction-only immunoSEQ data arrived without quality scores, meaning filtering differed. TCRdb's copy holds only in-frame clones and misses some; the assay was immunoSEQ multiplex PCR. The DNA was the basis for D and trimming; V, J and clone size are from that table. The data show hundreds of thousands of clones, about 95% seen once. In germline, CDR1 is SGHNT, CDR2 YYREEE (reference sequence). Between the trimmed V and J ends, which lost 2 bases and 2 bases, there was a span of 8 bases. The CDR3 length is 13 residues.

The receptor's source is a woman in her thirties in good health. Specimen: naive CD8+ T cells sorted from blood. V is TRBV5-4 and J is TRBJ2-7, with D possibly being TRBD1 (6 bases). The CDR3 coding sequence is TGTGCCAGCAGCTTCAGGGGAACCTACGAGCAGTACTTC. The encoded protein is CASSFRGTYEQYF.